The entry that follows covers one T cell receptor beta chain sequence. The CDR3 spans 14 residues. V gave up 4 bases and J gave up 10 bases; unmatched junction bases: 9. Germline-derived CDR1 and CDR2 are SGHTA and FQGTGA. As handled by the study authors: It was from reference gene primer amplification that nucleated cell counts were estimated. Assay used: immunoSEQ multiplex PCR; TCRdb lists only in-frame clones, some missing. V and J calls and clone size are given by that table; D and trimming were obtained from the DNA. The sample contains around 140,000 clones, 84% of which appear only once. These data come from a study of blood T cell repertoires in COVID-19. As for the study in general: From T cells, B-cell-depleted T cells, or PBMCs came the material, which was cDNA or gDNA.

Participant age was about 18 to 89 years, and participants resided in fewer than 30 US areas. Participant-given clinical history determined each cohort assignment. Sequencing was done on a sample of PBMCs or T cells enriched from blood (not recorded which). The chain has TRBV7-3 and TRBJ2-1, with 8 bases fitting TRBD2. The receptor was isolated from a man in his forties or fifties with acute COVID-19. CDR3 bases: TGTGCCAGCAGCTCGTGGGCGGGGGGTAACGAGCAGTTCTTC. Protein: CASSSWAGGNEQFF.